This note documents a single T cell receptor beta chain sequence. The antigen is undetermined. Here the CDR3 omits its conserved ending phenylalanine or tryptophan, so a read error is the likely source. This record belongs to a study of T cell repertoires in cytomegalovirus infection. Study context: An indication of both CMV infection and matching HLA type came from public TCR beta signatures.

Study results and caveats: CMV-specific TCR beta clonotypes restricted by HLA-C were the ones dominating the ex vivo response. Cumulated frequencies of public TCR beta families served to identify carriers of CMV plus the relevant HLA.

Via MiXCR, TCRdb re-called the reads, giving one row per CDR3 protein. Seen here are about 360,000 distinct CDR3 sequences, 15% to 20% observed once, and the top ten hold 7.5% to 9%. The CDR3 contains 17 residues. The junction had 9 bases not matched to a gene; V was cut back by 7 bases and J by 0 bases. Sequenced sample: PBMCs. This chain links TRBV12-3 or TRBV12-4 with TRBJ2-1; 10 nucleotides agree with TRBD1. This receptor was obtained from a human donor in good health (CMV status not recorded). Some clones in this sample may be carry-over from other donors' samples. CDR3 sequence: CASTGQGGRSSYNEQFS. The CDR3 nucleotides read TGTGCCAGCACCGGACAGGGGGGCAGGAGCTCCTACAATGAGCAGTTCTCC.